The 25 T cell receptor beta chains below all came from one sample that was sequenced in a study of cytomegalovirus exposure and HLA in healthy donors. The PCR ran on 60 Vbeta and 13 Jbeta primers. Sequencing used immunoSEQ multiplex PCR; TCRdb keeps in-frame clones, though not all of them. The sample carries 100,000 or so clones, more than 9.5% recorded once. Sequencing was carried out using PBMCs. The receptor source for this set is a man aged 35 to 55 in good health and CMV-seropositive.

This clone was observed a handful of times. This rearrangement joins TRBV5-1 to TRBJ2-5; 7 nucleotides line up with TRBD1. CDR3 length: 15 amino acids. V lost 1 base and J lost 1; bases outside the gene matches: 4. Germline CDR1 SGHRS, CDR2 YFSETQ. The chain's CDR3 is CASSLTPGGQETQYF. CDR3 DNA sequence: TGCGCCAGCAGCTTGACCCCAGGGGGCCAAGAGACCCAGTACTTC.

The table lists this clone with many counts. The chain carries TRBV7-3 and TRBJ1-1, with D tentatively TRBD1 (5 bases). The CDR3 runs 15 residues. V was clipped by 1 base and J by 5 bases, with 14 bases between them. The germline V gene encodes CDR1 SGHTA and CDR2 FQGTGA. The CDR3 spells CASSLNGQFMTEAFF. Written as DNA, the CDR3 is TGTGCCAGCAGCTTAAACGGACAATTTATGACTGAAGCTTTCTTT.

There are a few counts of this clone. The V gene is TRBV30, the J gene TRBJ1-2; 7 nucleotides agree with TRBD1. Unmatched junction bases numbered 6, after V lost 0 bases and J lost 8 bases. The CDR3 length is 13 residues. CDR1 and CDR2 (germline): GTSNPN, SVGIG (reference sequence). DNA of the CDR3: TGTGCCTGGAGTGTAAAGGGGGCGTGGGGCTACACCTTC. Translated, it gives CAWSVKGAWGYTF.

CDR3 DNA sequence: TGCGCCAGCACCCGGGGACAGGGGTCCGGGGAGCTGTTTTTT. Amino acid sequence: CASTRGQGSGELFF. The V gene is TRBV5-1, the J gene TRBJ2-2, with TRBD1 identical over 10 bases. V lost 6 bases, J lost 6 bases, and 5 bases stayed unmatched. The CDR3 spans 14 residues. Germline V lookup: CDR1 SGHRS, CDR2 YFSETQ.

The chain uses TRBV4-3 and TRBJ1-1, with D unclear. V shed 2 bases and J shed 2 bases, with 9 bases lying between them. The CDR3 runs 14 residues. Germline assignment: CDR1 LGHNA and CDR2 YSLEER. This CDR3 is CASSQSPGNTEAFF. CDR3 DNA: TGCGCCAGCAGCCAATCCCCAGGTAACACTGAAGCTTTCTTT.

This clone came up a few times. The chain couples TRBV28 to TRBJ1-5; maybe TRBD1 (5 bases). This CDR3 is built from 17 residues. The germline V and J ends were trimmed by 5 bases and 5 bases, with 22 bases remaining between them. Germline lookup yields CDR1 MDHEN and CDR2 SYDVKM. CDR3 sequence (DNA): TGTGCCAGCAGTCCTCGGGGGGTCCCCGTCTCCCATCAGCCCCAGCATTTT. This sequence encodes CASSPRGVPVSHQPQHF.

This clone has more than one count but fewer than ten. The rearrangement links TRBV5-6 to TRBJ2-7, with TRBD2 as a possible D gene (5 bases). Germline V gene data show CDR1 as SGHDT and CDR2 as YYEEEE. CDR3 length equals 14 residues. The germline V and J ends were trimmed by 3 bases and 2 bases, with 12 bases remaining between them. CDR3 DNA sequence: TGTGCCAGCAGCTACACGGGATTACCCTACGAGCAGTACTTC. Translation gives CASSYTGLPYEQYF. Combining the CDR3 with reference TRBV5-6 and TRBJ2-7 gives the whole variable domain DAGVTQSPTHLIKTRGQQVTLRCSPKSGHDTVSWYQQALGQGPQFIFQYYEEEERQRGNFPDRFSGHQFPNYSSELNVNALLLGDSALYLCASSYTGLPYEQYFGPGTRLTVT.

This clone was counted once. This chain joins TRBV12-5 and TRBJ2-7; 8 bases align to TRBD1. Trimming removed 7 bases from V and 4 bases from J; junction bases left unmatched: 9. This CDR3 contains 14 residues. Per germline, CDR1 LGHNT and CDR2 FRNRAP. The chain's CDR3 is CASVLQGAGYEQYF. CDR3 DNA: TGTGCTAGTGTTCTTCAGGGGGCAGGATACGAGCAGTACTTC.

Only a few counts were recorded for this clone. The rearrangement links TRBV14 to TRBJ1-1, with D perhaps matching TRBD1 (6 bases). Trimming cost V 5 bases and J 8 bases, with 15 bases left between them. Germline V gene lookup returns CDR1 SGHDN and CDR2 FVKESK. The CDR3 covers 13 residues. This CDR3 is CASSYGTQIEAFF. CDR3 nucleotide sequence: TGTGCCAGCAGCTACGGGACACAAATCGAAGCTTTCTTT.

This clone turned up a few times. V usage is TRBV9 and J usage is TRBJ1-3; D is perhaps TRBD1 (5 bases). The germline CDR1 and CDR2 sequences are SGDLS and YYNGEE. Trimming cost V 2 bases and J 4 bases, with 10 bases left between them. This CDR3 is built from 14 residues. CDR3 nucleotide sequence: TGTGCCAGCAGCGTGGGGCATGACGGAAACACCATATATTTT. It specifies CASSVGHDGNTIYF.

The chain joins TRBV5-4 to TRBJ2-1; 11 nucleotides line up with TRBD2. The V gene end was trimmed by 3 bases and the J gene end by 7 bases; junction bases not matched to a gene: 9. The V gene's germline CDR1 is SGHNT and CDR2 YYREEE (reference sequence). CDR3 length equals 16 residues. CDR3: CASSSSGSGRVNEQFF. The DNA of the CDR3 is TGTGCCAGCAGCTCCTCGGGTAGCGGGAGGGTTAATGAGCAGTTCTTC.

V and J are TRBV9 and TRBJ1-3; possibly TRBD1 for D (5 bases). The V gene's germline CDR1 is SGDLS and CDR2 YYNGEE. There are 15 residues in the CDR3. V shed 0 bases and J shed 4 bases, with 11 bases lying between them. The CDR3 loop is CASSVGQGLGNTIYF. The CDR3 nucleotides are TGTGCCAGCAGCGTAGGGCAGGGACTGGGAAACACCATATATTTT. Full variable domain (outside the CDR3, taken from reference TRBV9 and TRBJ1-3): DSGVTQTPKHLITATGQRVTLRCSPRSGDLSVYWYQQSLDQGLQFLIQYYNGEERAKGNILERFSAQQFPDLHSELNLSSLELGDSALYFCASSVGQGLGNTIYFGEGSWLTVV.

This clone was seen a handful of times. The chain recombines TRBV28 with TRBJ1-1; D is ambiguous. The CDR3 sequence is 13 residues long. The V end was cut by 6 bases, the J end by 0 bases, with 8 bases between. CDR1 is MDHEN, CDR2 SYDVKM, per germline. The CDR3 DNA reads as TGTGCCAGCAGCCCACAAATGAACACTGAAGCTTTCTTT. Translated: CASSPQMNTEAFF.

There are a few counts of this clone. V and J are TRBV5-1 and TRBJ2-5, with TRBD2 matching 8 bases. The germline V gene has CDR1 SGHRS and CDR2 YFSETQ. The junction had 12 bases not matched to a gene; V was cut back by 4 bases and J by 4 bases. The CDR3 extends over 16 amino acids. DNA of the CDR3: TGCGCCAGCAGCCCCGGTCCGAACGGGAGGGTAGAGACCCAGTACTTC. Translating it yields CASSPGPNGRVETQYF.

This clone was observed a few times. The chain combines TRBV5-1 with TRBJ2-5; 9 bases are shared with TRBD1. This CDR3 spans 17 amino acids. V was pared by 4 bases and J by 4 bases, with 14 bases of the junction left unmatched. CDR1 and CDR2 from the germline V gene are SGHRS and YFSETQ. In DNA form, the CDR3 reads TGCGCCAGCAGCACTATTCCGGGACAGGGCCAGGGAGAGACCCAGTACTTC. Encoded protein: CASSTIPGQGQGETQYF.

This clone was found a few times. The V and J genes are TRBV10-3 and TRBJ1-1; D not resolved. The CDR3 runs 15 residues. The V end was cut by 0 bases, the J end by 1 base, with 9 bases between. Germline V gene sequence: CDR1 ENHRY, CDR2 SYGVKD. The chain's CDR3 is CAISESEGRNTEAFF. The DNA for the CDR3 is TGTGCCATCAGTGAGTCAGAGGGAAGGAACACTGAAGCTTTCTTT.

This clone was counted only a few times. V and J are TRBV5-1 and TRBJ1-4, with TRBD1 matching over 7 bases. V dropped 2 bases and J dropped 8; count of bases not matched to a gene: 12. From germline, CDR1 is SGHRS and CDR2 YFSETQ. The CDR3 is made up of 16 amino acids. The CDR3 reads CASSLLGQAPREKLFF. The CDR3 DNA reads TGCGCCAGCAGCTTACTCGGACAGGCCCCGCGGGAAAAACTGTTTTTT.

The rearrangement uses TRBV28 and TRBJ2-7; the D gene is possibly TRBD1 (6 bases). Germline loops: CDR1 MDHEN, CDR2 SYDVKM. Trimming cost V 2 bases and J 0 bases, with 8 bases left between them. CDR3 length: 14 residues. The CDR3: CASSLRTASYEQYF. The CDR3 DNA reads as TGTGCCAGCAGTTTAAGGACAGCCTCCTACGAGCAGTACTTC.

This clone has a handful of counts. The chain recombines TRBV5-1 with TRBJ2-5; possible D gene TRBD2, 5 bases. The CDR3 spans 13 residues. The V gene lost 7 bases and the J gene lost 5 bases, with 15 bases spanning the gap. The germline V gene has CDR1 SGHRS and CDR2 YFSETQ. In nucleotides, the CDR3 is TGCGCCAGCGCTATGTGGGAGCGGGAGACCCAGTACTTC. This codes for CASAMWERETQYF.

V gene TRBV15 combines with J gene TRBJ2-3; D is ambiguous. The CDR3 runs 17 residues. Germline CDR1 LNHNV, CDR2 YYDKDF (reference sequence). The V end was cut by 0 bases, the J end by 0 bases, with 13 bases between. CDR3 residues: CATSRDRGGFSTDTQYF. The CDR3 bases are TGTGCCACCAGCAGAGATCGAGGCGGATTCAGCACAGATACGCAGTATTTT.

The rearrangement links TRBV7-2 to TRBJ1-1; 7 bases are a match to TRBD1. Germline CDR1 and CDR2: SGHTA and FQGNSA. The trim removed 1 base at V and 7 bases at J, leaving 6 bases unmatched. This CDR3 region has 14 residues. CDR3 nucleotides: TGTGCCAGCAGCTTAGTAGAGGGGGCGGTTGAAGCTTTCTTT. Protein: CASSLVEGAVEAFF.

V and J are TRBV7-2 and TRBJ1-5; 9 bases match TRBD1. This CDR3 has 15 residues. J gave up 4 bases and V 6 bases, and 7 bases lay outside the gene matches. Germline CDR1 reads SGHTA; CDR2 reads FQGNSA. The CDR3 DNA reads TGTGCCAGCAGTACGACAGGGGGTCTTAATCAGCCCCAGCATTTT. As protein: CASSTTGGLNQPQHF.

This clone came up a few times. The rearrangement uses TRBV27 and TRBJ2-7, with 11 bases identical to TRBD2. V trimming: 2 bases; J trimming: 4 bases; junction bases outside the gene matches: 7. The CDR3 is made up of 16 amino acids. Germline values: CDR1 MNHEY, CDR2 SMNVEV (reference sequence). DNA for the CDR3: TGTGCCAGCAGTTTACGTATAGCGGGAGGGCCTTACGAGCAGTACTTC. It is translated as CASSLRIAGGPYEQYF.

The chain carries TRBV30 and TRBJ1-1; 7 bases are a match to TRBD1. The CDR3 sequence is 16 residues long. Per the germline V gene, CDR1 is GTSNPN and CDR2 is SVGIG (reference sequence). After removal of 0 bases from V and 2 bases from J, the junction contained 9 bases not matched to a gene. The CDR3: CAWSVQGRLQNTEAFF. The CDR3, as DNA: TGTGCCTGGAGTGTACAGGGGCGGCTACAAAACACTGAAGCTTTCTTT.

Comment on this clone: Germline and junction disagree at one end, which may indicate a read error. The chain employs TRBV19 and TRBJ1-2; D is perhaps TRBD1 (5 bases). The CDR3 consists of 15 residues. Germline CDR1 is LNHDA and CDR2 is SQIVND (reference sequence). The CDR3 DNA is TGTGCCAGTACGGCAGGGTTAGCACCTAACTATGGCTGCACCTTC. Its translation is CASTAGLAPNYGCTF.